The following is a TCR beta chain sequence with its context. This entry belongs to a study of T cells in Graves' hyperthyroidism and ophthalmopathy. Trimming shortened V by 0 bases and J by 3 bases, and 5 bases separated the two germline ends. The CDR3 covers 14 residues. Germline lookup yields CDR1 MGHRA and CDR2 YSYEKL. Every diagnosis used clinical symptoms, serum thyroxine and TRAb, thyroid ultrasound and orbital computed tomography. Using RNA transcripts as the source, TCR beta CDR3 regions were amplified. First-round RT-PCR of the TCR CDR3 relied on the HTBI primer set. Each CDR3 protein gets one entry after TCRdb re-called the multiplex PCR reads with MiXCR. The sample has 700,000 or so distinct CDR3 sequences; over 15% are singletons.

J is TRBJ2-2 and V is TRBV4-1; no reliable D call. The source material was blood. The receptor was derived from a man between 18 and 29 years old with Graves' hyperthyroidism. The CDR3 is CASSQDPDTGELFF. The CDR3 nucleotides are TGCGCCAGCAGCCAAGATCCGGACACCGGGGAGCTGTTTTTT.